A single sample gave rise to the 20 T cell receptor beta chains below, sequenced in a study of control samples from healthy donors and cancer patients. The assay was immunoSEQ multiplex PCR, and TCRdb's table has in-frame clones only and misses some. The profile shows some 130,000 clones, approximately 90% of them singletons. The sample taken for sequencing was blood. Every receptor here comes from a woman between 50 and 59 years old in good health.

The chain is built from TRBV29-1 and TRBJ1-1, with 7 bases lining up with TRBD1. The CDR3 extends over 13 amino acids. Germline V gives CDR1 SQVTM, CDR2 ANQGSEA. Germline trimming cut 4 bases from V and 4 bases from J; bases unmatched to any gene: 6. The CDR3 DNA sequence: TGCAGCGTTGGGGGAGGGGGCGGCACTGAAGCTTTCTTT. Residues: CSVGGGGGTEAFF.

This clone was detected a few times. This sequence joins TRBV25-1 and TRBJ2-2; unclear D gene. Looked up from germline, CDR1 is MGHDK and CDR2 is SYGVNS. The V end was cut by 4 bases, the J end by 4 bases, with 7 bases between. CDR3 length equals 13 residues. The chain's CDR3 is CASSGWGTGELFF. The CDR3 DNA sequence: TGTGCCAGCAGTGGTTGGGGCACCGGGGAGCTGTTTTTT.

The genes are TRBV2 and TRBJ1-5; D perhaps matches TRBD1 (5 bases). Trimming took off 6 bases at V and 6 bases at J, with 18 bases between the two ends. The CDR3 has 15 amino acids. CDR1 SNHLY and CDR2 FYNNEI come from the germline V gene. CDR3 amino acids: CASRMDMGAGQPQHF. CDR3 DNA sequence: TGTGCCAGCAGAATGGACATGGGCGCGGGTCAGCCCCAGCATTTT.

The V gene is TRBV3-1 (or the pseudogene TRBV3-2), the J gene TRBJ2-5; 13 bases agree with TRBD2. This CDR3 is 18 amino acids long. Trimming cost V 5 bases and J 3 bases; bases outside gene matches: 12. Looked up from germline, CDR1 is LGHDT and CDR2 is YNNKEL (reference sequence). In nucleotides, the CDR3 is TGTGCCAGCAGCAAATTCGGAGGGGGGACTAGCGGGGAAGAGACCCAGTACTTC. Its translation: CASSKFGGGTSGEETQYF.

The chain employs TRBV19 and TRBJ2-6; the match to TRBD1 covers 10 bases. The CDR3 is 20 amino acids. Unmatched junction bases numbered 10, after V lost 2 bases and J lost 0 bases. CDR1 is LNHDA, CDR2 SQIVND, per germline (reference sequence). The CDR3 DNA reads as TGTGCCAGTAGTATACTCACGCCGGGACAGGGGTACTCTGGGGCCAACGTCCTGACTTTC. Its translation: CASSILTPGQGYSGANVLTF.

The CDR3 protein is CASSSGGTYEQYF. Written as DNA, the CDR3 is TGTGCCAGCAGCTCAGGAGGCACCTACGAGCAGTACTTC. The chain couples TRBV7-9 to TRBJ2-7; D is perhaps TRBD2 (5 bases). CDR1 is SEHNR and CDR2 is FQNEAQ in the germline V gene (reference sequence). The germline V and J ends were trimmed by 4 bases and 2 bases, with 9 bases remaining between them. This CDR3 has 13 residues.

Worth noting for this clone: The same CDR3 arises from other DNA sequences in this sample as well. The chain carries TRBV19 and TRBJ1-4; 7 bases map to TRBD1. Germline lookup yields CDR1 LNHDA and CDR2 SQIVND (reference sequence). J lost 7 bases, V lost 4 bases, and 3 bases had no gene match. CDR3 length: 13 residues. CDR3 DNA: TGTGCCAGTAGTACCCAGGGGGGTGAAAAACTGTTTTTT. It encodes CASSTQGGEKLFF.

This chain links TRBV7-8 with TRBJ2-1; tentatively, D is TRBD1 or TRBD2 (5 bases each). The CDR3 extends over 15 amino acids. Germline lookup yields CDR1 SGHVS and CDR2 FQNEAQ. Trimming cost V 1 base and J 3 bases, with 10 bases left between them. The chain's CDR3 is CASSLGEGYYNEQFF. The CDR3 DNA reads as TGTGCCAGCAGCTTAGGAGAGGGGTACTACAATGAGCAGTTCTTC.

J is TRBJ1-4 and V is TRBV7-5. TRBV7-5 is assigned pseudogene status. This CDR3 has 11 amino acids. The DNA for the CDR3 is TGTGCCAGAAGCTTAGTACGGCCTCAATACTTT. As protein: CARSLVRPQYF.

The J gene is TRBJ1-1, the V gene TRBV2; no definite D call. V lost 7 bases, J lost 5 bases, and 11 bases lay in between. There are 12 residues in the CDR3. CDR1 and CDR2 from the germline V gene are SNHLY and FYNNEI. The CDR3, as DNA: TGTGCCAGCAAAGGGCTCGAGACTGAAGCTTTCTTT. This codes for CASKGLETEAFF. Complete variable domain (other parts from reference TRBV2 and TRBJ1-1): EPEVTQTPSHQVTQMGQEVILRCVPISNHLYFYWYRQILGQKVEFLVSFYNNEISEKSEIFDDQFSVERPDGSNFTLKIRSTKLEDSAMYFCASKGLETEAFFGQGTRLTVV.

The V and J genes are TRBV5-6 and TRBJ1-6; a possible D gene is TRBD1 (6 bases). CDR1 and CDR2 from the germline V gene are SGHDT and YYEEEE. V lost 3 bases and J lost 1, with 11 bases in between. This CDR3 contains 16 residues. The CDR3 nucleotides are TGTGCCAGCAGCTACAAAGGGGGGTCCTATAATTCACCCCTCCACTTT. This translates into CASSYKGGSYNSPLHF.

The chain couples TRBV28 to TRBJ2-7; 9 positions agree with TRBD2. The CDR3 loop spans 15 amino acids. Germline V lookup: CDR1 MDHEN, CDR2 SYDVKM. After removal of 5 bases from V and 7 bases from J, the junction contained 12 bases not matched to a gene. CDR3 loop: CASSLSGRSRTEQYF. The CDR3 DNA reads as TGTGCCAGCAGTCTTAGCGGGAGAAGCCGAACTGAGCAGTACTTC.

This chain links TRBV11-3 with TRBJ2-5, with a tentative D call TRBD1 (5 bases). This CDR3 is built from 13 residues. In germline, CDR1 is SGHNT, CDR2 YENEEA. The V and J ends lost 2 bases and 2 bases respectively, with 6 bases between them. DNA of the CDR3: TGTGCCAGCAGCTTATACAGGCAAGAGACCCAGTACTTC. Translating it yields CASSLYRQETQYF. The full variable domain, its missing parts supplied by reference TRBV11-3 and TRBJ2-5, is EAGVVQSPRYKIIEKKQPVAFWCNPISGHNTLYWYLQNLGQGPELLIRYENEEAVDDSQLPKDRFSAERLKGVDSTLKIQPAELGDSAVYLCASSLYRQETQYFGPGTRLLVL.

The rearrangement uses TRBV12-3 or TRBV12-4 and TRBJ2-1; 12 positions agree with TRBD2. The J segment lost 15 bases and the V segment lost 6 bases, leaving 9 bases of the junction unmatched. This CDR3 has 13 residues. This CDR3 reads CASSQTLAGGTFF. In nucleotides, the CDR3 is TGTGCCAGCAGCCAAACCCTAGCGGGAGGGACGTTCTTC.

The chain has TRBV27 and TRBJ1-4; 7 positions agree with TRBD1. In germline, CDR1 is MNHEY, CDR2 SMNVEV (reference sequence). The CDR3 totals 13 residues. J lost 7 bases, V lost 5 bases, and 4 bases had no gene match. CDR3 region: CASSPRQGEKLFF. The CDR3 DNA reads as TGTGCCAGCAGTCCCCGACAGGGTGAAAAACTGTTTTTT.

The chain has TRBV27 and TRBJ2-6; D may be TRBD1 (5 bases). Trimming took 5 bases from V and 0 from J, leaving 23 bases between them. The CDR3 sequence is 20 residues long. CDR1 MNHEY and CDR2 SMNVEV come from the germline V gene (reference sequence). The DNA for the CDR3 is TGTGCCAGCAGTAAATATGCAGGGCAGGTATCAAGCTCTGGGGCCAACGTCCTGACTTTC. Translating it yields CASSKYAGQVSSSGANVLTF.

The V call is TRBV6-1, the J call TRBJ1-5, with D possibly TRBD1 on 5 matching bases. V was clipped by 0 bases and J by 6 bases, with 9 bases between them. This CDR3 has 14 amino acids. Germline V gene lookup returns CDR1 MNHNS and CDR2 SASEGT. CDR3 bases: TGTGCCAGCAGTGAAGCAGGGGATGTTCAGCCCCAGCATTTT. As protein: CASSEAGDVQPQHF.

This chain joins TRBV2 and TRBJ2-7, with 9 bases that match TRBD2. V lost 4 bases to trimming and J lost 4 bases; unmatched junction nucleotides: 8. The CDR3 consists of 15 residues. Germline loops: CDR1 SNHLY, CDR2 FYNNEI. CDR3 DNA sequence: TGTGCCAGCAGTGGCGTTAGCGGGAGTAAGTACGAGCAGTACTTC. The encoded protein is CASSGVSGSKYEQYF.

The V and J genes are TRBV6-5 and TRBJ2-2; the D is unclear. Trimming took 7 bases from V and 1 from J, leaving 7 bases between them. There are 13 residues in the CDR3. Looked up from germline, CDR1 is MNHEY and CDR2 is SVGAGI. The chain's CDR3 is CASMRQNTGELFF. Here the CDR3 DNA reads TGTGCCAGCATGCGGCAGAACACCGGGGAGCTGTTTTTT.

The chain employs TRBV6-5 and TRBJ1-1; 7 positions agree with TRBD1. The J segment lost 4 bases and the V segment lost 6 bases, leaving 5 bases of the junction unmatched. The CDR3 has 13 residues. Per germline, CDR1 MNHEY and CDR2 SVGAGI. CDR3 in DNA: TGTGCCAGCAGAGTATACAGGGGCACTGAAGCTTTCTTT. Its translation: CASRVYRGTEAFF.